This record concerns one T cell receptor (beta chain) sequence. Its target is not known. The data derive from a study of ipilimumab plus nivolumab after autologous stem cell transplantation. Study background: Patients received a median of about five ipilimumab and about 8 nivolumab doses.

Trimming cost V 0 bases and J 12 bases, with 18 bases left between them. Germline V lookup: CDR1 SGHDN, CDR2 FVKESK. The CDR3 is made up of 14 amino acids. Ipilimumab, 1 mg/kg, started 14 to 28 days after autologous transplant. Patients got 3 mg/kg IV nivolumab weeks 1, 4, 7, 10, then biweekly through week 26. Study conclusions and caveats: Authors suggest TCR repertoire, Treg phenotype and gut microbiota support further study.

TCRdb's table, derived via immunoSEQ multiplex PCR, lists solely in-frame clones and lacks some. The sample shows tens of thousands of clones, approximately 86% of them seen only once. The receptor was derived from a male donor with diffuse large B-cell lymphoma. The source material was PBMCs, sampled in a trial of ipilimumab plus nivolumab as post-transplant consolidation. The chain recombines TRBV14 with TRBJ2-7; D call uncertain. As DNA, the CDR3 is TGTGCCAGCAGCCAAGATCATGTGGGGTCAGTTCGGTACTTC. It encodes CASSQDHVGSVRYF.